This TCR beta chain derives from a study of a mutant IDH1 vaccine in newly diagnosed glioma. Study at large: Treated patients had a mean age of approximately 40 years and a sex split that was roughly 60% male and roughly 38% female. Most patients had radiochemotherapy with temozolomide before enrollment; others had one alone.

Data came from immunoSEQ multiplex PCR; TCRdb stores just in-frame clones and leaves some out. The table has approximately 54,000 clones, 65% to 85% seen once. Note on this clone: Its specificity is not known.

Losses at the gene ends were 0 bases for V and 3 bases for J; bases not matched to a gene: 6. The CDR3 runs to 17 residues. The germline CDR1 and CDR2 sequences are SGHDT and YYEEEE. General study points: The occurrence of vaccine-induced immune responses was seen in 80% to 95% of patients.

As to time point: baseline, week 1 (first vaccination visit). Sample treatment: pre-vaccination baseline after standard-of-care therapy. V gene TRBV5-6 combines with J gene TRBJ2-2; TRBD1 aligns across 9 bases. This TCR came from a man aged 18 to 29 with glioma. The sample consisted of PBMCs, taken from a glioma patient treated with radiotherapy, temozolomide or both. The CDR3 sequence: CASSLVLGQGYTGELFF. CDR3 sequence (DNA): TGTGCCAGCAGCTTGGTTCTTGGACAGGGGTACACCGGGGAGCTGTTTTTT. Variable domain in full (rest from reference TRBV5-6 and TRBJ2-2): DAGVTQSPTHLIKTRGQQVTLRCSPKSGHDTVSWYQQALGQGPQFIFQYYEEEERQRGNFPDRFSGHQFPNYSSELNVNALLLGDSALYLCASSLVLGQGYTGELFFGEGSRLTVL.